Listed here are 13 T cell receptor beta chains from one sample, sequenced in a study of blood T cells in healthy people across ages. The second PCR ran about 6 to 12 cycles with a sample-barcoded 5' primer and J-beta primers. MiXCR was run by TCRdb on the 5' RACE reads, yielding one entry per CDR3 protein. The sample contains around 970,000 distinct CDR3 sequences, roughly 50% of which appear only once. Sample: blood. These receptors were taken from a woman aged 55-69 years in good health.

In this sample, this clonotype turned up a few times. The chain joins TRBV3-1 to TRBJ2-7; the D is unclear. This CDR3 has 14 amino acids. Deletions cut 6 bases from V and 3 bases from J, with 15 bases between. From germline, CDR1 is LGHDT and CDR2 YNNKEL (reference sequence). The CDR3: CASSSRLGNYEQYF. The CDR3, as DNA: TGTGCCAGCAGTAGCCGACTGGGAAACTACGAGCAGTACTTC.

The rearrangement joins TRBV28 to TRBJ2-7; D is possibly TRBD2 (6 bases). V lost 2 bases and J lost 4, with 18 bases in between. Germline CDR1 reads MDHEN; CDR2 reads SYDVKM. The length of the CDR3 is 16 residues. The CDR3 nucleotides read TGTGCCAGCAGTTTACGCCCAGCGGAGGGGATGTACGAGCAGTACTTC. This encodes CASSLRPAEGMYEQYF.

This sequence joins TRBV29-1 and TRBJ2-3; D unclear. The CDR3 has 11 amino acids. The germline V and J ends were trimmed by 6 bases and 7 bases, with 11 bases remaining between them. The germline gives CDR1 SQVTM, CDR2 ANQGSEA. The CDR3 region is CSVGSRNTQYF. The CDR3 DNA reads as TGCAGCGTCGGGTCCCGGAATACGCAGTATTTT.

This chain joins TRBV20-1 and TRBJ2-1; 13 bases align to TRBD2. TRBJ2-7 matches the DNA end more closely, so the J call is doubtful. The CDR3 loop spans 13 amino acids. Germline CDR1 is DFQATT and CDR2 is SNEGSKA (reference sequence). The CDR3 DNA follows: TGCAGTGCCCCGGGACTAGCGGGAAGGGAGCAGTACTTC. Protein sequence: CSAPGLAGREQYF.

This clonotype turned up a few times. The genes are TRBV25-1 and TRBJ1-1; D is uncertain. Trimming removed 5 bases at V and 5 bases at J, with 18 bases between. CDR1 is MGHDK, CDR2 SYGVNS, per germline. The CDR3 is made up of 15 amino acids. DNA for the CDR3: TGTGCCAGCAGTCGGGTAGGTGGGCTCGGTACTGAAGCTTTCTTT. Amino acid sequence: CASSRVGGLGTEAFF.

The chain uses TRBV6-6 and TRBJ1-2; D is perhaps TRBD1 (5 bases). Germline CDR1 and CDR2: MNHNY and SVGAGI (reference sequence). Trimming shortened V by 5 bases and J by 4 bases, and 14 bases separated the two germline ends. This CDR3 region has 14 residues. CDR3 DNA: TGTGCCAGCAGTCGGGAAGGGACCCGCTATGGCTACACCTTC. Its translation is CASSREGTRYGYTF.

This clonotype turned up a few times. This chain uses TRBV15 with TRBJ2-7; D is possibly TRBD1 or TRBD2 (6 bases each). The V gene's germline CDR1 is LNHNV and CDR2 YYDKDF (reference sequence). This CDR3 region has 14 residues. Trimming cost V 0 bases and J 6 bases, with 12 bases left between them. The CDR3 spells CATSRDRGGREQYF. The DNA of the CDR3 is TGTGCCACCAGCAGAGACAGGGGAGGACGCGAGCAGTACTTC.

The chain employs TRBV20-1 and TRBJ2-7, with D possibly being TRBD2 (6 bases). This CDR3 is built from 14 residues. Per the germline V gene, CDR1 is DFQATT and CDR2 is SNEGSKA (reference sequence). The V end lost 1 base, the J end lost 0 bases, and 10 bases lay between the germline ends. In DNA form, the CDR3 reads TGCAGTGCTAGAGTGGCGGGAAGCTCCTACGAGCAGTACTTC. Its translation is CSARVAGSSYEQYF.

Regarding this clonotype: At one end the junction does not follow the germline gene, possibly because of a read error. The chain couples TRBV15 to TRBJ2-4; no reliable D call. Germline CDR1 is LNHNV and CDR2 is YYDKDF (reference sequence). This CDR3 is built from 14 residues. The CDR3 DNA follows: TGTGTCACCAGCAGAGGCGGACCTCAAGAGGCCCAGTACTTC. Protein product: CVTSRGGPQEAQYF.

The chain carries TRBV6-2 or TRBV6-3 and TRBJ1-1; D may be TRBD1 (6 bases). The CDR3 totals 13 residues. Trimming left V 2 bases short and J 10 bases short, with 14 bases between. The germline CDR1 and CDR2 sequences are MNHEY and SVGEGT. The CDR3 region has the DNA TGTGCCAGCAGTTACGGGGGCAGTTCAAGAGCTTTCTTT. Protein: CASSYGGSSRAFF.

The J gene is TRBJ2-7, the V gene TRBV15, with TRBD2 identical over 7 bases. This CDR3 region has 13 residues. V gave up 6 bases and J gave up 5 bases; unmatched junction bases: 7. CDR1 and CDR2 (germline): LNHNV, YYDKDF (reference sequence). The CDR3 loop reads CATRLGGRDEQYF. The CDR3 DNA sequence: TGTGCCACCAGACTGGGGGGGAGGGACGAGCAGTACTTC. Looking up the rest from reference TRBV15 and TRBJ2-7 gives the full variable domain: DAMVIQNPRYQVTQFGKPVTLSCSQTLNHNVMYWYQQKSSQAPKLLFHYYDKDFNNEADTPDNFQSRRPNTSFCFLDIRSPGLGDTAMYLCATRLGGRDEQYFGPGTRLTVT.

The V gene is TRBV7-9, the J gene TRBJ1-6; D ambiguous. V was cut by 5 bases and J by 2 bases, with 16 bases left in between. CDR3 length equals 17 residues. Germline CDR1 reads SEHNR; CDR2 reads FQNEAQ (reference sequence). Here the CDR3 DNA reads TGTGCCAGCAGCACTATTAGGGCGGGGACCTATAATTCACCCCTCCACTTT. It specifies CASSTIRAGTYNSPLHF.

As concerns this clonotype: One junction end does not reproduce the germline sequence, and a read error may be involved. The CDR3 coding sequence is TGTGTCAGCAGCCCCCGGACAGGATTTTACGAGCAGTACTTC. Translation gives CVSSPRTGFYEQYF. The chain has TRBV28 and TRBJ2-5; the match to TRBD1 covers 7 bases. The J call is in doubt because the DNA end fits TRBJ2-7 better. This CDR3 has 14 amino acids. Germline V gene data show CDR1 as MDHEN and CDR2 as SYDVKM.